This T cell receptor (beta chain) was retrieved from a study of T cell responses to AZD1222 COVID-19 vaccine. Broader study findings: Nearly half of the spike-specific TCRs reportedly recognize variant regions that carry no mutations. Recipients of two AZD1222 doses showed rising Spike-specific TCR breadth and depth.

Analysis merged second doses at about 4 or about 12 weeks. Sequencing was performed with immunoSEQ multiplex PCR; in TCRdb, only in-frame clones are kept and a portion is missing. The data contain around 130,000 clones, nearly 90% of them singletons. Losses at the gene ends were 5 bases for V and 5 bases for J; bases not matched to a gene: 9. The length of the CDR3 is 15 residues. From germline, CDR1 is MNHEY and CDR2 SMNVEV (reference sequence). This clone was detected once. Its matching antigen is unknown. The material was peripheral blood, obtained 28 days after the second AZD1222 dose. This clonotype was sampled from an adult who received the AZD1222 COVID-19 vaccine. This rearrangement joins TRBV27 to TRBJ2-5, with 9 bases lining up with TRBD1. The CDR3: CASSPGDRAGETQYF. CDR3 bases: TGTGCCAGCAGTCCGGGGGACAGGGCTGGGGAGACCCAGTACTTC.